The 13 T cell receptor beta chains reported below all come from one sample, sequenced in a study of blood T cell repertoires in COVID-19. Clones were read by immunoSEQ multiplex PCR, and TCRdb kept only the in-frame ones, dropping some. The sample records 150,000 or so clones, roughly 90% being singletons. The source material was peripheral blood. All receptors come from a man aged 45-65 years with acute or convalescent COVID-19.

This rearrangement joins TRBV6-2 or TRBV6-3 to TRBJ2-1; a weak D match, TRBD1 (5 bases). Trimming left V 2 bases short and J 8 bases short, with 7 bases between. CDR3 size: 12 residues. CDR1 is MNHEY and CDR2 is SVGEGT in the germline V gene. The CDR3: CASSYVGDEQFF. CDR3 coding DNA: TGTGCCAGCAGTTACGTAGGGGATGAGCAGTTCTTC.

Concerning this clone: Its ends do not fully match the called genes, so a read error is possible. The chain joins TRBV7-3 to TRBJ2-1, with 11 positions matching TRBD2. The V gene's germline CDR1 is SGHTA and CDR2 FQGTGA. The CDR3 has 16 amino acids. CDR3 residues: CASSLTGLAGYNEQFF. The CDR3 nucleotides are TGTGCCAGCAGTTTAACTGGACTAGCGGGTTACAATGAGCAGTTCTTC.

The CDR3 protein is CASSLTGFVEAFF. For the CDR3, the DNA is TGTGCCAGCAGCCTCACAGGGTTTGTTGAAGCTTTCTTT. This rearrangement joins TRBV12-3 or TRBV12-4 to TRBJ1-1; perhaps TRBD1 as D (6 bases). V was shortened by 6 bases and J by 7 bases, with 15 bases between the two germline ends. The CDR3 is made up of 13 amino acids.

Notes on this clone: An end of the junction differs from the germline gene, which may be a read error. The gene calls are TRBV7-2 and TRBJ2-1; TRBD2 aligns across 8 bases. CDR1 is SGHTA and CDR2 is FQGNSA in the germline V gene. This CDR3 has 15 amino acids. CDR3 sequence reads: CASRLAGSSYNEQFF. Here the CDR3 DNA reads TGTGCCAGCAGATTAGCGGGGAGCTCCTACAATGAGCAGTTCTTC.

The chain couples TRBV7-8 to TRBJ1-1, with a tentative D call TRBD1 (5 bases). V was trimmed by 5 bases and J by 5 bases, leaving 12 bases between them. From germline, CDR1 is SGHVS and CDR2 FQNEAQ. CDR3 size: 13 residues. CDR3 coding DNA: TGTGCCAGCAGCCCCAGGGTCAGTACTGAAGCTTTCTTT. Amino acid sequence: CASSPRVSTEAFF.

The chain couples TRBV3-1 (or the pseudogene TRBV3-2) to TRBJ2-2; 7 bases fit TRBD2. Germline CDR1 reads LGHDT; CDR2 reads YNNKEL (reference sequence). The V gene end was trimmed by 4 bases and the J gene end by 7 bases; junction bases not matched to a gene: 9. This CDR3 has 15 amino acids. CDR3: CASSRASGNLGELFF. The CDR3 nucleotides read TGTGCCAGCAGCCGTGCCAGCGGGAATCTCGGGGAGCTGTTTTTT.

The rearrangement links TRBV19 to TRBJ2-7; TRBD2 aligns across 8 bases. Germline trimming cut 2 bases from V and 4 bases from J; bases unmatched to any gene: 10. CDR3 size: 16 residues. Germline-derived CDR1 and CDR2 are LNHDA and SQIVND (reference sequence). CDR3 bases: TGTGCCAGTAGTATAAGGATAGCGGGGAGTCTATACGAGCAGTACGTC. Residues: CASSIRIAGSLYEQYV.

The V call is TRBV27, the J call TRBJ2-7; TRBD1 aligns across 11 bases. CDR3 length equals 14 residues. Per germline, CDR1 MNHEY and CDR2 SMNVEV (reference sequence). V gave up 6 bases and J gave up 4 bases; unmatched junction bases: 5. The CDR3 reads CASSSGTGGYEQYV. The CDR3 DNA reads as TGTGCCAGCAGCTCCGGGACAGGGGGGTACGAGCAGTACGTC.

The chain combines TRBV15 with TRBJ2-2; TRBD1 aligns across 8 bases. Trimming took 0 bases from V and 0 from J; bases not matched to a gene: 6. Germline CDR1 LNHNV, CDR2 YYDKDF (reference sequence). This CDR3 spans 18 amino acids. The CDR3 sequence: CATSRDDLDRANTGELFF. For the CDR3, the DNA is TGTGCCACCAGCAGAGATGACCTGGACAGGGCGAACACCGGGGAGCTGTTTTTT.

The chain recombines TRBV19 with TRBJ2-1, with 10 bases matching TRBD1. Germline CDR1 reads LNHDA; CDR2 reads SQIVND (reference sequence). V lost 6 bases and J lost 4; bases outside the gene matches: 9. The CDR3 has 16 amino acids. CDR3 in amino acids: CASRRDRGGLYNEQFF. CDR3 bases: TGTGCCAGTAGACGGGACAGGGGAGGATTGTACAATGAGCAGTTCTTC.

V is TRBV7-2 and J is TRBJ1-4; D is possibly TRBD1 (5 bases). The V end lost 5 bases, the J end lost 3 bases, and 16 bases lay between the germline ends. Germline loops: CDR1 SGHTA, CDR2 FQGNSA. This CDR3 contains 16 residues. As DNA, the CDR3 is TGTGCCAGCAGCGCCCGACTAGGGGCTGCTAATGAAAAACTGTTTTTT. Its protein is CASSARLGAANEKLFF.

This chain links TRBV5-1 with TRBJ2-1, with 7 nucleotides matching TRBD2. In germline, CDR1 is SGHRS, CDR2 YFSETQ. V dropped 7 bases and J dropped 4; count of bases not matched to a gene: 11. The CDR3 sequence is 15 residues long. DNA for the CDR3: TGCGCCAGCTCGGAGCCACAGCGGGGTTACAATGAGCAGTTCTTC. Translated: CASSEPQRGYNEQFF.

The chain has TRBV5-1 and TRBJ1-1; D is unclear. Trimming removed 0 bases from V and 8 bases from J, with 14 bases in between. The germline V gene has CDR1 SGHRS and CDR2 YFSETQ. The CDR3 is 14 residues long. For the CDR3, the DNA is TGCGCCAGCAGCTTGGCAACGGGAGTCCGAGAAGCTTTCTTT. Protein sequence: CASSLATGVREAFF.